Detailed here is one TCR beta chain. Its antigen is unknown. Base qualities were left out, and no much larger clone turns up one base away. Inclusive of the bounding cysteine and phenylalanine, the CDR3 is 14 residues long. Only the CDR3 DNA is retained, 42 bases long and in frame from the first base. V is cut by 5 bases and J by 7 bases, and the space between the germline ends is 15 bases. According to the germline V gene, CDR1 reads SGHTA and CDR2 reads FQGNSA. Reading the label with the study, this specimen's time point is: about 28 days (+/-7) after the second vaccine dose. The sample's treatment or condition label, in plain terms: meningococcal conjugate vaccine given as trial control. Samples from vaccinated people were obtained from the UK trials COV001 and COV002, which included a single-blind randomized controlled phase 2/3 trial of AZD1222 (ChAdOx1 nCoV-19) in healthy adults. For TCRbeta chain sequencing, PBMC samples were collected from trial participants at day 0 and at day 28 after the second dose.

The data are from a study of T cell responses to AZD1222 COVID-19 vaccine (dated by TCRdb to the early 2020s). About the investigation overall: A total of approximately 240 trial participants underwent TCR sequencing, of whom 207 had received two doses of AZD1222 and roughly 26 had received two doses of the MenACWY control vaccine. Trial participants were enrolled by age into subgroups of 18-55, 56-69 and 70-plus years, and around 150, 28 and 57 TCR-sequenced participants, respectively, were included in these subgroups.

The CDR3 regions of human TCRbeta chains were subjected to immunosequencing. The paper's data handling went like this. Repertoire TCRs were matched against a reference library of SARS-CoV-2-specific TCRs generated with the MIRA antigen-specificity platform. Breadth was defined as the fraction of unique TCRs that were SARS-CoV-2-associated. Depth was defined as the fraction of total T cells that were SARS-CoV-2-associated. Using the MIRA data, every spike-specific TCR was mapped to the spike region that the TCR reacted to and assigned to either a CD4 or a CD8 class. Log10-transformed breadth and depth values were compared by one-way ANOVA with Sidak's multiple comparisons tests. TCRdb stores this immuneACCESS table with in-frame sequences only. Part of the clones is absent; in the studies checked, under half of the shortfall reflects unresolved V genes, and no reason is known for the rest. For V, J and clone size, that table is used; D and trimming come from the DNA. The table for this sample lists 150,000 to 200,000 clones; over 85% of them were counted only once. Of the sample, roughly 4% is held by the ten largest clones.

On the study overall, not on this receptor specifically: Conclusions about previously exposed vaccinees are limited because only a handful of AZD1222 recipients were SARS-CoV-2 seropositive at baseline. The vaccine-associated CD4 TCRs covered the entire spike protein, and the dominant responses fell in regions 160-218 and 743-854. Most participants were white British and females outnumbered males, and the authors suggested that clonal diversity may have been underestimated. Epitopes outside the regions mutated in the B.1.351 and B.1.1.7 variants were reportedly recognized by nearly half of the unique spike-specific TCRs. In the small 56-69-year group, the increase in depth fell short of significance, most likely because of low power. After two AZD1222 doses, spike-specific TCR breadth and depth were significantly higher than at day 0 and than in MenACWY recipients. Because no samples from the day 14 peak response were available, repertoires could be characterized only after the peak T cell response.

Recombination linked TRBV7-2 to TRBJ2-1, with TRBD2 tentatively as D gene (7 bases match). The receptor's source is an adult who received the MenACWY meningococcal vaccine as a control. The sample was peripheral blood, taken 28 days after the second dose of the MenACWY control vaccine. The CDR3: CASSTGGRGNEQFF. The DNA sequence is as follows: TGTGCCAGCAGCACCGGGGGGAGGGGGAATGAGCAGTTCTTC.